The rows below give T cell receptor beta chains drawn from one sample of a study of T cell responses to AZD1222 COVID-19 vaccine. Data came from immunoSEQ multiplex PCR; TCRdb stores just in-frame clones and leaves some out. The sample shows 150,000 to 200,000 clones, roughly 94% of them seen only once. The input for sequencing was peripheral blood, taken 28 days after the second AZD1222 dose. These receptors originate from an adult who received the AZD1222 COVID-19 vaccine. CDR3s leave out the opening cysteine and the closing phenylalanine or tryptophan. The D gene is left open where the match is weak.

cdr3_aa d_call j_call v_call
ASSLSGVTDTQY . TRBJ2-3 TRBV7-3
ASSLRVLGYT . TRBJ1-2 TRBV5-6
SADGGPNEQY . TRBJ2-7 TRBV29-1
ASSFGTSGSLIDTQY . TRBJ2-3 TRBV12-1
ASSFRSRGGYT . TRBJ1-2 TRBV5-8
ASSGQGGPFLANYGYT TRBD1 TRBJ1-2 TRBV5-8
ASSSGTSGLSYNEQF TRBD2 TRBJ2-1 TRBV5-1
ASSYETGGNGYT TRBD1 TRBJ1-2 TRBV6-5
ASAGSGANVLT . TRBJ2-6 TRBV6-5
ASSPTWGGKQEETQY TRBD2 TRBJ2-5 TRBV7-9
ASSQLARSYEQY . TRBJ2-7 TRBV4-1
ASSDVGGVGEQY TRBD2 TRBJ2-7 TRBV6-4
ASTRGYQPQH . TRBJ1-5 TRBV6-5
ASSFPLNYGYT . TRBJ1-2 TRBV28
ATSRDDRVGGYT TRBD1 TRBJ1-2 TRBV15
ASSLTSGREWNAYEQY TRBD2 TRBJ2-7 TRBV5-1
ASSLQRPDITDTQY . TRBJ2-3 TRBV6-2/TRBV6-3
ASSQVGGEPQH . TRBJ1-5 TRBV4-1
ASSDPAGTGNYEQY TRBD1 TRBJ2-7 TRBV7-9
ASSSGRGSYNEQF . TRBJ2-1 TRBV27
ASSQGLGEKLF . TRBJ1-4 TRBV18
ASRPDLRH . TRBJ1-5 TRBV12-3/TRBV12-4
ASSFGTGQSYEQY TRBD1 TRBJ2-7 TRBV6-5
ASSYSSEDYHYEQY . TRBJ2-7 TRBV6-6
ASSPDGLHYGYT . TRBJ1-2 TRBV5-6
ASSKSATNEKLF . TRBJ1-4 TRBV5-1
ASSILDTYGYT . TRBJ1-2 TRBV5-5
ASSAASGANVLT . TRBJ2-6 TRBV18
ASRGNSGGTGELF TRBD2 TRBJ2-2 TRBV2
ASSLVGGSADTQY TRBD2 TRBJ2-3 TRBV7-2
ASSFVANTEAF . TRBJ1-1 TRBV27
ASSQAPTGPLTGELF . TRBJ2-2 TRBV4-2
ASSLAGGQGNEKLF TRBD1 TRBJ1-4 TRBV5-1
ASDSDGDRSPLH . TRBJ1-6 TRBV28
ASSSEGYSYNEQF . TRBJ2-1 TRBV6-2/TRBV6-3
ASSQNDRGRNTEAF TRBD1 TRBJ1-1 TRBV14
ASSPRGVGTGELF TRBD2 TRBJ2-2 TRBV5-1
ASSKSPGTGGGYYGYT TRBD1 TRBJ1-2 TRBV5-1
ASSLQGSSYEQY TRBD1 TRBJ2-7 TRBV5-1
ASRETGSSYNEQF TRBD1 TRBJ2-1 TRBV28
ASSSGSSYNEQF . TRBJ2-1 TRBV6-5
ASSQPRGDRANTEAF TRBD1 TRBJ1-1 TRBV3-1/TRBV3-2
ATSISRDISTDTQY . TRBJ2-3 TRBV15
ASIPGHNTEAF . TRBJ1-1 TRBV28
ASSVGVVGSAGNTIY . TRBJ1-3 TRBV9
ASSQRLAGADTQY TRBD2 TRBJ2-3 TRBV27
ASSLVSLNTGELF . TRBJ2-2 TRBV7-2
ASSRSSGQLRSGELF TRBD1 TRBJ2-2 TRBV7-2
ASRRGECNQPQH . TRBJ1-5 TRBV11-3
ASSPLPSSGDGYT . TRBJ1-2 TRBV11-2
ASSLGTLAGVEETQY TRBD2 TRBJ2-5 TRBV7-8
SVELLAGHNEQF TRBD2 TRBJ2-1 TRBV29-1
ASSKALRYQETQY . TRBJ2-5 TRBV5-5
ASSLDGVSGYQETQY . TRBJ2-5 TRBV28